The table lists the clone carrying this T cell receptor beta chain with many counts. Its antigen is unidentified. These data originate in a study of blood T cells in healthy people across ages. Background on the study: Capture by template switching was about one barcoded beta molecule per two T cells.

A J-beta primer mix and a sample-barcoded 5' primer were used in a second PCR of about 7 to 12 cycles. A tag from a template-switch adaptor with 12 random nucleotides marked each cDNA molecule. TCRdb reprocessed the 5' RACE reads with MiXCR, giving one entry per CDR3 protein. The table shows nearly 1 million distinct CDR3 sequences, with roughly 50% occurring only once. Peripheral blood, roughly 9.1 milliliters per donor, was collected. The trim removed 6 bases at V and 4 bases at J, leaving 16 bases unmatched. The germline gives CDR1 DFQATT, CDR2 SNEGSKA (reference sequence). This CDR3 is built from 18 residues. Study results and caveats: More naive CD4+ cells and higher diversity marked long-lived donors relative to aged donors.

This TCR came from an older woman in good health. The sequenced material came from blood. V and J are TRBV20-1 and TRBJ2-1; 12 bases match TRBD2. CDR3 sequence reads: CSATRLAGGGRLYNEQFF. The CDR3 DNA follows: TGCAGTGCCACCCGGCTAGCGGGAGGGGGTCGGTTGTACAATGAGCAGTTCTTC.